One sample yielded the 8 T cell receptor beta chains listed below, sequenced in a study of blood T cells in healthy people across ages. For the second PCR, which ran for about 7 to 11 cycles, a sample-barcoded 5' primer and a J-beta primer mix were used. MiXCR, run by TCRdb on the 5' RACE reads, gives a single entry per CDR3 protein. This table holds fewer than 750,000 distinct CDR3 sequences, around 48% found once. The material sequenced was blood. The receptors stem from an older man in good health.

In this sample, this clonotype turned up a few times. J is TRBJ2-7 and V is TRBV7-2; possible D gene TRBD2, 5 bases. With 3 bases removed from V and 2 bases from J, the gap between germline ends came to 14 bases. CDR3 length: 15 amino acids. CDR1 and CDR2 from the germline V gene are SGHTA and FQGNSA. The CDR3 sequence: CASSFNPGSPYEQYF. The DNA for the CDR3 is TGTGCCAGCAGCTTTAACCCGGGGAGCCCCTACGAGCAGTACTTC.

The chain recombines TRBV6-6 with TRBJ2-5, with 10 bases matching TRBD2. This CDR3 is built from 15 residues. J was trimmed by 12 bases and V by 0 bases; bases with no gene match: 10. CDR1 is MNHNY and CDR2 is SVGAGI in the germline V gene (reference sequence). The CDR3 is CASSYSRLAGDGEYF. Here the CDR3 DNA reads TGTGCCAGCAGTTACTCACGGCTAGCGGGAGACGGAGAGTACTTC.

Concerning this clonotype: A read error is possible here, since a much larger clone lies one base away. The chain combines TRBV6-6 with TRBJ2-2; 10 positions agree with TRBD2. CDR3 length: 14 amino acids. Trimming removed 5 bases from V and 7 bases from J; junction bases left unmatched: 4. The V gene's germline CDR1 is MNHNY and CDR2 SVGAGI (reference sequence). The DNA of the CDR3 is TGTGCCAGCAGTCACCGGACTAGCGGCGGGGAGCTGTTTTTT. Protein: CASSHRTSGGELFF.

This clonotype was seen more than once but under ten times. This chain links TRBV9 with TRBJ2-5; D could derive from TRBD1 or TRBD2 (5 bases each). CDR3 length: 13 amino acids. Trimming removed 3 bases at V and 4 bases at J, with 10 bases between. Germline V gives CDR1 SGDLS, CDR2 YYNGEE. The CDR3 here is CASSEGTVETQYF. The CDR3 bases are TGTGCCAGCAGCGAGGGGACCGTAGAGACCCAGTACTTC.

J is TRBJ1-6 and V is TRBV27; 7 bases line up with TRBD1. Trimming cost V 7 bases and J 7 bases; bases outside gene matches: 7. Germline V gene data show CDR1 as MNHEY and CDR2 as SMNVEV (reference sequence). The CDR3 runs to 14 residues. The CDR3 loop reads CASNPGQKNSPLHF. The CDR3 DNA reads TGTGCCAGCAACCCGGGACAGAAAAATTCACCCCTCCACTTT.

In its sample, this clonotype was seen a few times. The chain employs TRBV10-3 and TRBJ2-1, with TRBD2 matching over 8 bases. V was pared by 8 bases and J by 4 bases, with 7 bases of the junction left unmatched. CDR1 is ENHRY and CDR2 is SYGVKD in the germline V gene. The CDR3 runs 14 residues. The CDR3 bases are TGTGCCATCGCCCCGGGAGGGTCGTACAATGAGCAGTTCTTC. Protein product: CAIAPGGSYNEQFF.

The V gene is TRBV5-1, the J gene TRBJ2-2; D is uncertain. The CDR3 runs 13 residues. Germline V gene lookup returns CDR1 SGHRS and CDR2 YFSETQ. Trimming shortened V by 0 bases and J by 7 bases, and 7 bases separated the two germline ends. The CDR3 nucleotides read TGCGCCAGCAGCTTGGCCAGGAGCGGGGAGCTGTTTTTT. Protein sequence: CASSLARSGELFF.

The chain joins TRBV7-9 to TRBJ2-1, with 9 bases aligning to TRBD1. The junction had 8 bases not matched to a gene; V was cut back by 4 bases and J by 7 bases. The CDR3 length is 15 residues. Germline lookup yields CDR1 SEHNR and CDR2 FQNEAQ (reference sequence). CDR3 sequence (DNA): TGTGCCAGCAGCTCGTGGACAGGGGCCTGGAATGAGCAGTTCTTC. Amino acids: CASSSWTGAWNEQFF. The whole variable domain, remainder taken from reference TRBV7-9 and TRBJ2-1, is DTGVSQNPRHKITKRGQNVTFRCDPISEHNRLYWYRQTLGQGPEFLTYFQNEAQLEKSRLLSDRFSAERPKGSFSTLEIQRTEQGDSAMYLCASSSWTGAWNEQFFGPGTRLTVL.